These 19 T cell receptor beta chains came from one sample sequenced in a study of cytomegalovirus exposure and HLA in healthy donors. The PCR made use of 60 Vbeta and 13 Jbeta primers. Profiled with immunoSEQ multiplex PCR; TCRdb holds only in-frame clones, not every one. Altogether under 65,000 clones are present, about 80% being singletons, with the ten largest covering about 3.1%. Sample: PBMCs. All receptors come from a man in his fifties or sixties in good health and CMV-seronegative.

This sequence joins TRBV12-5 and TRBJ2-2, with TRBD1 matching over 9 bases. The CDR3 has 19 residues. V trimming: 7 bases; J trimming: 5 bases; junction bases outside the gene matches: 20. The V gene's germline CDR1 is LGHNT and CDR2 FRNRAP. As DNA, the CDR3 is TGTGCTAGTGCCCCGCGGGGACGGGACAGGGCTTCGGGGACCGGGGAGCTGTTTTTT. Translating gives CASAPRGRDRASGTGELFF.

The chain joins TRBV5-4 to TRBJ1-1, with unresolved D. The length of the CDR3 is 13 residues. CDR1 is SGHNT, CDR2 YYREEE, per germline (reference sequence). The V and J ends lost 3 bases and 6 bases respectively, with 12 bases between them. The CDR3 coding sequence is TGTGCCAGCAGCTGGGAACAGCGGCCTGAAGCTTTCTTT. It codes for CASSWEQRPEAFF.

The gene calls are TRBV28 and TRBJ1-5; D possibly corresponds to TRBD1 (5 bases). Per germline, CDR1 MDHEN and CDR2 SYDVKM. The CDR3 runs to 15 residues. V was cut by 6 bases and J by 2 bases, with 14 bases left in between. Written as DNA, the CDR3 is TGTGCCAGCAGGTTACGACAGAACGGCAATCAGCCCCAGCATTTT. This encodes CASRLRQNGNQPQHF.

CDR3 loop: CASSAIGGTVTYEQYF. DNA of the CDR3: TGTGCCAGCAGTGCTATCGGGGGGACCGTCACCTACGAGCAGTACTTC. The chain recombines TRBV2 with TRBJ2-7; 7 bases are a match to TRBD2. Germline values: CDR1 SNHLY, CDR2 FYNNEI. The CDR3 runs 16 residues. V was pared by 4 bases and J by 2 bases, with 11 bases of the junction left unmatched.

The chain is built from TRBV11-3 and TRBJ2-5, with 8 bases lining up with TRBD2. The V gene end was trimmed by 5 bases and the J gene end by 5 bases; junction bases not matched to a gene: 16. Germline assignment: CDR1 SGHNT and CDR2 YENEEA. The CDR3 loop spans 17 amino acids. CDR3 coding DNA: TGTGCCAGCAGCCCTACCCTTGGGGGGGGACTAGGCGAGACCCAGTACTTC. Protein sequence: CASSPTLGGGLGETQYF.

This chain joins TRBV7-2 and TRBJ2-1; 8 positions match TRBD1. The CDR3 is 14 amino acids. Trimming cost V 5 bases and J 6 bases; bases outside gene matches: 6. CDR1 and CDR2 from the germline V gene are SGHTA and FQGNSA. CDR3 sequence: CASSKDRVGNEQFF. The CDR3 DNA is TGTGCCAGCAGCAAGGACAGGGTGGGCAATGAGCAGTTCTTC.

This clone was picked up one time. The chain uses TRBV10-3 and TRBJ2-7; 10 nucleotides match TRBD2. CDR1 and CDR2 (germline): ENHRY, SYGVKD. The CDR3 has 18 residues. V shed 2 bases, J shed 0 bases, and the junction held 10 bases outside the gene matches. The CDR3 sequence is CAISERRVAGGSSYEQYF. CDR3 coding DNA: TGTGCCATCAGTGAGAGGCGGGTAGCGGGGGGCTCCTCCTACGAGCAGTACTTC.

This clone turned up a few times. This chain uses TRBV6-1 with TRBJ2-3, with 12 bases that match TRBD2. This CDR3 comprises 15 residues. Germline lookup yields CDR1 MNHNS and CDR2 SASEGT. Trimming at V came to 2 bases and at J to 4 bases, leaving 1 base not matched to a gene. Here the CDR3 reads CASSELAGGPDTQYF. The CDR3 DNA is TGTGCCAGCAGTGAACTAGCGGGGGGGCCAGATACGCAGTATTTT.

This clone came up a few times. The CDR3 DNA sequence: TGCGCCAGCAGCGGGGACAGTCGGAAGACCCAGTACTTC. It codes for CASSGDSRKTQYF. The genes are TRBV5-1 and TRBJ2-5; the match to TRBD1 covers 7 bases. The J segment lost 6 bases and the V segment lost 4 bases, leaving 6 bases of the junction unmatched. The germline V gene has CDR1 SGHRS and CDR2 YFSETQ. The CDR3 is 13 amino acids.

The chain employs TRBV7-9 and TRBJ2-5, with a weak D call TRBD1 (6 bases). Trimming removed 5 bases from V and 5 bases from J, with 18 bases in between. The germline V gene has CDR1 SEHNR and CDR2 FQNEAQ (reference sequence). The CDR3 is 15 amino acids. CDR3 region: CASSGQRGQKETQYF. Written as DNA, the CDR3 is TGTGCCAGCAGCGGACAAAGGGGACAAAAGGAGACCCAGTACTTC.

The genes are TRBV28 and TRBJ1-3; D is undetermined. The ends were cut back, 5 bases at V and 5 bases at J, with 13 bases in the middle. Germline assignment: CDR1 MDHEN and CDR2 SYDVKM. The CDR3 runs 14 residues. Here the CDR3 reads CASSMNSARNTIYF. The CDR3 coding sequence is TGTGCCAGCAGTATGAACTCCGCTAGAAACACCATATATTTT.

V is TRBV7-3 and J is TRBJ2-2, with 12 nucleotides matching TRBD1. The trim removed 5 bases at V and 5 bases at J, leaving 9 bases unmatched. Germline lookup yields CDR1 SGHTA and CDR2 FQGTGA. This CDR3 spans 17 amino acids. The DNA for the CDR3 is TGTGCCAGCAGCCCGACGGGACAGGGGGCGCGGACCGGGGAGCTGTTTTTT. Translating gives CASSPTGQGARTGELFF. The full variable domain, completed using reference TRBV7-3 and TRBJ2-2, is GAGVSQTPSNKVTEKGKYVELRCDPISGHTALYWYRQSLGQGPEFLIYFQGTGAADDSGLPNDRFFAVRPEGSVSTLKIQRTERGDSAVYLCASSPTGQGARTGELFFGEGSRLTVL.

V usage is TRBV30 and J usage is TRBJ2-3, with 11 bases aligning to TRBD2. The CDR3 length is 15 residues. The J segment lost 1 base and the V segment lost 3 bases, leaving 3 bases of the junction unmatched. Germline V gene lookup returns CDR1 GTSNPN and CDR2 SVGIG (reference sequence). The CDR3 region has the DNA TGTGCCTGGAGCCCACTAGCGGGGGGCACAGATACGCAGTATTTT. It yields the protein CAWSPLAGGTDTQYF.

This chain connects TRBV14 to TRBJ2-7, with TRBD2 identical over 12 bases. J was trimmed by 3 bases and V by 2 bases; bases with no gene match: 17. The CDR3 covers 20 residues. The germline V gene has CDR1 SGHDN and CDR2 FVKESK. In DNA, the CDR3 is TGTGCCAGCAGCCAAAAACGTGGAGGGCGGCTAGCGGGGGGGGACTACGAGCAGTACTTC. The encoded protein is CASSQKRGGRLAGGDYEQYF.

J is TRBJ2-3 and V is TRBV19, with a possible D match to TRBD2 (6 bases). This CDR3 is 13 amino acids long. The germline V and J ends were trimmed by 5 bases and 3 bases, with 9 bases remaining between them. The germline gives CDR1 LNHDA, CDR2 SQIVND (reference sequence). CDR3 in DNA: TGTGCCAGTAGTTTTGGGGGGACAGATACGCAGTATTTT. It is translated as CASSFGGTDTQYF.

This clone was seen only a few times. The J gene is TRBJ2-3, the V gene TRBV9, with 14 bases matching TRBD2. The CDR3 spans 18 residues. Looked up from germline, CDR1 is SGDLS and CDR2 is YYNGEE. V dropped 4 bases and J dropped 6; count of bases not matched to a gene: 13. CDR3 region: CASSKPPLGTSGGDTQYF. The CDR3 bases are TGTGCCAGCAGCAAACCTCCCCTTGGGACTAGCGGGGGCGATACGCAGTATTTT.

The rearrangement uses TRBV5-1 and TRBJ2-1, with D perhaps matching TRBD1 (6 bases). The CDR3 contains 12 residues. Germline assignment: CDR1 SGHRS and CDR2 YFSETQ. The germline V and J ends were trimmed by 5 bases and 8 bases, with 11 bases remaining between them. This CDR3 reads CASSPQGYEQFF. For the CDR3, the DNA is TGCGCCAGCAGTCCACAGGGCTATGAGCAGTTCTTC.

This clone counts as medium-sized. V gene TRBV29-1 combines with J gene TRBJ1-1; 7 bases are a match to TRBD1. Germline CDR1 reads SQVTM; CDR2 reads ANQGSEA. After removal of 7 bases from V and 1 base from J, the junction contained 6 bases not matched to a gene. This CDR3 spans 13 amino acids. In nucleotides, the CDR3 is TGCAGCGAGAAAGGACAGGCGAACACTGAAGCTTTCTTT. Translated, it gives CSEKGQANTEAFF. The full variable domain, with the rest looked up from reference TRBV29-1 and TRBJ1-1, is SAVISQKPSRDICQRGTSLTIQCQVDSQVTMMFWYRQQPGQSLTLIATANQGSEATYESGFVIDKFPISRPNLTFSTLTVSNMSPEDSSIYLCSEKGQANTEAFFGQGTRLTVV.

The chain joins TRBV19 to TRBJ2-1; D not resolved. The CDR3 extends over 11 amino acids. Deletions cut 3 bases from V and 6 bases from J, with 3 bases between. Germline CDR1 and CDR2: LNHDA and SQIVND (reference sequence). This CDR3 is CASSIGNEQFF. CDR3 bases: TGTGCCAGTAGTATCGGCAATGAGCAGTTCTTC.